The present T cell receptor (beta chain) was sequenced within a study of technical replicates of blood from a few donors. Clones were read by immunoSEQ multiplex PCR, and TCRdb kept only the in-frame ones, dropping some. Of around 85,000 clones in the sample, 85% to 95% were seen once. Sequenced material: T cells isolated from PBMCs. This TCR was sampled from a human donor in good health.

This chain's CDR3 is CAWSGRGETQYF. The CDR3 coding sequence is TGTGCCTGGAGTGGCAGGGGGGAGACCCAGTACTTC. The chain uses TRBV30 and TRBJ2-5; 7 positions match TRBD1. The ends lost 1 base at V and 5 bases at J; junction bases unmatched: 1. The CDR3 sequence is 12 residues long. The V gene's germline CDR1 is GTSNPN and CDR2 SVGIG (reference sequence).